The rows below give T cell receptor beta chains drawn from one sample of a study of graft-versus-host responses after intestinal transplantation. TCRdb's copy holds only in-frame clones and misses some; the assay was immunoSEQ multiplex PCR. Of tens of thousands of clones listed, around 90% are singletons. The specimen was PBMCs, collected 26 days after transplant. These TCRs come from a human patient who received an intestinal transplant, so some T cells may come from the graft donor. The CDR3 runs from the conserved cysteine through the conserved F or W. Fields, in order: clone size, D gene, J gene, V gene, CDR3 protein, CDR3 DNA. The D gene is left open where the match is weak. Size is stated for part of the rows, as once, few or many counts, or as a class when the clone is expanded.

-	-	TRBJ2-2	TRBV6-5	CASSYSTGLNTGELFF	TGTGCCAGCAGTTACTCGACGGGACTTAACACCGGGGAGCTGTTTTTT
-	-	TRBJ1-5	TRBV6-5	CASSPDSPWNQPQHF	TGTGCCAGCAGTCCCGATAGTCCGTGGAATCAGCCCCAGCATTTT
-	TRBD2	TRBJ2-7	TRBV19	CASQPGPAGGSYEQYF	TGTGCCAGCCAACCTGGCCCAGCGGGAGGGTCCTACGAGCAGTACTTC
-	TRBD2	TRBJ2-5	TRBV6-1	CASRPGLAGLETQYF	TGTGCCAGCAGGCCCGGACTAGCGGGGCTCGAGACCCAGTACTTC
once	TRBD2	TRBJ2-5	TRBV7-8	CASSTSGGARETQYF	TGTGCCAGCAGCACTAGCGGGGGGGCTAGGGAGACCCAGTACTTC
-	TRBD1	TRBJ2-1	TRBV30	CAWGQGYNEQFF	TGTGCCTGGGGACAGGGCTACAATGAGCAGTTCTTC
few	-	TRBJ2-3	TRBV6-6	CASSYSRGGADTQYF	TGTGCCAGCAGTTACTCGAGGGGGGGGGCTGATACGCAGTATTTT
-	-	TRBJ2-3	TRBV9	CASSVVQTGRSTDTQYF	TGTGCCAGCAGCGTAGTACAGACAGGGAGGAGCACAGATACGCAGTATTTT
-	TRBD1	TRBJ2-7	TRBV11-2	CASSWTGIYEQYF	TGTGCCAGCAGCTGGACAGGGATATACGAGCAGTACTTC
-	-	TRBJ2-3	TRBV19	CASSILRADTQYF	TGTGCCAGTAGTATATTGAGGGCAGATACGCAGTATTTT
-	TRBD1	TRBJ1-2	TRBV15	CATSRDRGSYGYTF	TGTGCCACCAGCAGAGACAGGGGGAGCTATGGCTACACCTTC
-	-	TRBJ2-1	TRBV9	CASSSSGTNYNEQFF	TGTGCCAGCAGCTCTTCCGGGACAAATTACAATGAGCAGTTCTTC